Below are 32 T cell receptor beta chains sequenced from a single sample in a study of vaccination and CD4 T cells after COVID-19. No antigen has been identified for these receptors. Treatment defined: roughly 11-day PBMC culture with coronavirus spike peptide pools or control peptides (ViraFEST assay). Cultured CD4+ T-cell DNA underwent Oncomine TCR Beta short-read sequencing. One entry per CDR3 protein, called by TCRdb with MiXCR from the PCR reads. The table lists more than 10,000 distinct CDR3 sequences, around half of them singletons, with approximately 17% in the top ten. This sample comprised cultured CD4+ T cells from blood, obtained after SARS-CoV-2 vaccination. All receptors come from a human donor with COVID-19.

This chain links TRBV20-1 with TRBJ1-1; D is ambiguous. CDR3 length: 12 residues. CDR1 and CDR2 from the germline V gene are DFQATT and SNEGSKA (reference sequence). Trimming removed 3 bases at V and 1 base at J, with 6 bases between. In DNA, the CDR3 is TGCAGTGCTAGTAGACCGAACACTGAAGCTTTCTTT. Translation: CSASRPNTEAFF.

There are a few counts of this clonotype. The chain is built from TRBV7-2 and TRBJ1-6; tentatively, D is TRBD1 (6 bases). Germline CDR1 reads SGHTA; CDR2 reads FQGNSA. V was shortened by 2 bases and J by 10 bases, with 15 bases between the two germline ends. This CDR3 is 15 amino acids long. CDR3 DNA: TGTGCCAGCAGCTTACTAACAGGGAAGGGGTCACCCCTCCACTTT. It yields the protein CASSLLTGKGSPLHF.

The table lists this clonotype with a few counts. This sequence joins TRBV20-1 and TRBJ1-1; 8 bases match TRBD1. CDR1 is DFQATT, CDR2 SNEGSKA, per germline (reference sequence). The CDR3 is 14 residues long. After removal of 0 bases from V and 6 bases from J, the junction contained 6 bases not matched to a gene. CDR3 amino acids: CSARDTRGPAEAFF. The CDR3 DNA reads TGCAGTGCTAGAGACACCAGGGGGCCAGCTGAAGCTTTCTTT.

V is TRBV14 and J is TRBJ1-6; perhaps TRBD1 as D (6 bases). Trimming cost V 4 bases and J 7 bases, with 11 bases left between them. The CDR3 is made up of 14 amino acids. In germline, CDR1 is SGHDN, CDR2 FVKESK. In DNA form, the CDR3 reads TGTGCCAGCAGCCTTCGGACAGTGAATTCACCCCTCCACTTT. It is translated as CASSLRTVNSPLHF.

A single count supports this clonotype. The chain recombines TRBV21-1 with TRBJ1-4. TRBV21-1 is marked as a pseudogene. The CDR3 loop spans 10 amino acids. CDR3 sequence: CASKTGKLFF. In DNA form, the CDR3 reads TGTGCCAGCAAGACGGGAAAACTGTTTTTT.

The rearrangement uses TRBV19 and TRBJ1-1, with D perhaps matching TRBD1 (5 bases). The V and J ends lost 2 bases and 6 bases respectively, with 10 bases between them. The germline gives CDR1 LNHDA, CDR2 SQIVND (reference sequence). CDR3 size: 13 residues. CDR3 nucleotide sequence: TGTGCCAGTAGTATATCCGGACATCCTGAAGCTTTCTTT. Protein sequence: CASSISGHPEAFF.

The chain employs TRBV24-1 and TRBJ2-7; 9 nucleotides line up with TRBD1. The CDR3 runs 17 residues. Germline V gene lookup returns CDR1 KGHDR and CDR2 SFDVKD. V gave up 0 bases and J gave up 2 bases; unmatched junction bases: 7. The CDR3 DNA follows: TGTGCCACCAGTGATTTGCCGACCGGGACAGGGACCTACGAGCAGTACTTC. Amino acid sequence: CATSDLPTGTGTYEQYF.

This clonotype has more than one count but fewer than ten. The V gene is TRBV20-1, the J gene TRBJ2-7; 9 nucleotides match TRBD2. Germline CDR1 and CDR2: DFQATT and SNEGSKA (reference sequence). Trimming took 0 bases from V and 2 from J; bases not matched to a gene: 8. The CDR3 is 16 residues long. The CDR3 sequence: CSARDPPSGTTYEQYF. In DNA, the CDR3 is TGCAGTGCTAGAGATCCGCCTAGCGGGACGACCTACGAGCAGTACTTC.

The V gene is TRBV27, the J gene TRBJ1-5; weak D call: TRBD1 (5 bases). The germline V gene encodes CDR1 MNHEY and CDR2 SMNVEV (reference sequence). V lost 10 bases and J lost 7, with 17 bases in between. The CDR3 runs to 13 residues. The DNA for the CDR3 is TGTGCCACCCGGGAGTGGGGCGGACAGCCCCAGCATTTT. This sequence encodes CATREWGGQPQHF.

This clonotype was found a few times. The J gene is TRBJ2-3, the V gene TRBV10-3, with TRBD1 matching 7 bases. The germline gives CDR1 ENHRY, CDR2 SYGVKD. V gave up 6 bases and J gave up 1 base; unmatched junction bases: 7. The CDR3 has 15 amino acids. This CDR3 is CAIRPRDSRTDTQYF. For the CDR3, the DNA is TGTGCCATCAGACCTCGGGACAGCCGCACAGATACGCAGTATTTT.

This rearrangement joins TRBV27 to TRBJ2-7; 7 positions agree with TRBD1. Germline assignment: CDR1 MNHEY and CDR2 SMNVEV (reference sequence). The CDR3 loop spans 16 amino acids. V was clipped by 3 bases and J by 2 bases; unmatched bases: 10. The chain's CDR3 is CASSFLSGTVPYEQYF. The CDR3 nucleotides are TGTGCCAGCAGTTTTCTTTCCGGGACAGTCCCCTACGAGCAGTACTTC.

This rearrangement joins TRBV11-2 to TRBJ1-6; the D gene is possibly TRBD1 (6 bases). This CDR3 has 15 residues. Looked up from germline, CDR1 is SGHAT and CDR2 is FQNNGV. V was trimmed by 2 bases and J by 8 bases, leaving 13 bases between them. CDR3 protein: CASSLLDSGYSPLHF. The DNA for the CDR3 is TGTGCCAGCAGCTTATTGGACAGCGGATATTCACCCCTCCACTTT.

The rearrangement links TRBV5-6 to TRBJ2-7; TRBD1 matches at 8 bases. V was pared by 3 bases and J by 5 bases, with 10 bases of the junction left unmatched. Germline lookup yields CDR1 SGHDT and CDR2 YYEEEE. This CDR3 has 15 amino acids. The chain's CDR3 is CASSSARTGIHEQYF. The DNA of the CDR3 is TGTGCCAGCAGCTCCGCCCGGACAGGGATCCACGAGCAGTACTTC.

This chain uses TRBV20-1 with TRBJ2-5; TRBD2 aligns across 10 bases. This CDR3 is built from 17 residues. The ends lost 1 base at V and 1 base at J; junction bases unmatched: 9. The germline V gene has CDR1 DFQATT and CDR2 SNEGSKA (reference sequence). CDR3 sequence reads: CSARGGPSGGRQETQYF. CDR3 DNA: TGCAGTGCTAGAGGAGGGCCTAGCGGGGGACGCCAAGAGACCCAGTACTTC.

The chain combines TRBV6-4 with TRBJ2-2; 7 bases agree with TRBD1. V dropped 3 bases and J dropped 5; count of bases not matched to a gene: 9. The CDR3 covers 16 residues. From germline, CDR1 is MRHNA and CDR2 SNTAGT. This chain's CDR3 is CASSERQGLGTGELFF. The CDR3 nucleotides are TGTGCCAGCAGTGAACGACAGGGTTTGGGTACCGGGGAGCTGTTTTTT.

The J gene is TRBJ2-5, the V gene TRBV7-3; D perhaps matches TRBD1 (6 bases). This CDR3 comprises 15 residues. The V end was cut by 6 bases, the J end by 5 bases, with 19 bases between. From germline, CDR1 is SGHTA and CDR2 FQGTGA. This CDR3 reads CASRTRPGAVETQYF. For the CDR3, the DNA is TGTGCCAGCAGAACCCGACCAGGGGCGGTTGAGACCCAGTACTTC.

This clonotype was recorded a few times. This chain connects TRBV12-3 or TRBV12-4 to TRBJ1-1; D is ambiguous. This CDR3 is 12 amino acids long. V lost 7 bases, J lost 6 bases, and 12 bases lay in between. CDR3 DNA: TGTGCCAGCATATATAGGAGCTCTGAAGCTTTCTTT. This translates into CASIYRSSEAFF.

The chain links TRBV20-1 to TRBJ2-5; 8 bases fit TRBD2. The CDR3 is 11 amino acids. The junction had 2 bases not matched to a gene; V was cut back by 6 bases and J by 5 bases. Germline CDR1 is DFQATT and CDR2 is SNEGSKA (reference sequence). The CDR3 DNA follows: TGCAGTGCCGGGGGGGAGGAGACCCAGTACTTC. Amino acid sequence: CSAGGEETQYF.

V and J are TRBV20-1 and TRBJ2-5, with 7 bases aligning to TRBD2. The CDR3 covers 12 residues. Germline trimming cut 3 bases from V and 2 bases from J; bases unmatched to any gene: 0. Germline loops: CDR1 DFQATT, CDR2 SNEGSKA (reference sequence). In DNA form, the CDR3 reads TGCAGTGCTAGCGGGGGGCAAGAGACCCAGTACTTC. Its translation is CSASGGQETQYF.

V gene TRBV5-1 combines with J gene TRBJ2-7, with D perhaps being TRBD1 or TRBD2 (9 bases each). V was pared by 4 bases and J by 1 base, with 21 bases between. CDR3 length: 17 amino acids. Germline CDR1 SGHRS, CDR2 YFSETQ. The DNA for the CDR3 is TGCGCCAGCAGCGGAGCGGGGGGACAGGGATCATCCTACGAGCAGTACTTC. Protein product: CASSGAGGQGSSYEQYF.

This clonotype appeared a few times. The chain couples TRBV2 to TRBJ2-5; TRBD1 agrees at 8 bases. The CDR3 extends over 13 amino acids. Trimming at V came to 4 bases and at J to 6 bases, leaving 4 bases not matched to a gene. Looked up from germline, CDR1 is SNHLY and CDR2 is FYNNEI. This chain's CDR3 is CASSADRAKTQYF. The DNA for the CDR3 is TGTGCCAGCAGTGCGGACAGGGCCAAGACCCAGTACTTC.

The chain joins TRBV5-6 to TRBJ2-7, with a possible D match to TRBD2 (6 bases). The CDR3 length is 13 residues. Germline V gene sequence: CDR1 SGHDT, CDR2 YYEEEE. V was trimmed by 6 bases and J by 3 bases, leaving 13 bases between them. The CDR3 loop is CASTPGGSYEQYF. CDR3 coding DNA: TGTGCCAGCACCCCTGGGGGGAGCTACGAGCAGTACTTC.

The genes are TRBV7-2 and TRBJ2-5; D remains ambiguous. Between the trimmed V and J ends, which lost 3 bases and 4 bases, there was a span of 6 bases. The CDR3 is 12 residues long. CDR1 is SGHTA and CDR2 is FQGNSA in the germline V gene. DNA of the CDR3: TGTGCCAGCAGCTTGGTCCCAGAGACCCAGTACTTC. Protein sequence: CASSLVPETQYF.

This clonotype has more than one count but fewer than ten. The chain recombines TRBV7-9 with TRBJ2-4; D may be TRBD2 (5 bases). Trimming cost V 5 bases and J 7 bases, with 18 bases left between them. Germline V lookup: CDR1 SEHNR, CDR2 FQNEAQ (reference sequence). The CDR3 contains 15 residues. The CDR3 DNA reads TGTGCCAGCAGCCCTAGCTCGCTGTCGGGGAACATTCAGTACTTC. This encodes CASSPSSLSGNIQYF.

This clonotype was picked up a small number of times. The V gene is TRBV6-1, the J gene TRBJ1-1; possibly TRBD1 for D (6 bases). CDR1 MNHNS and CDR2 SASEGT come from the germline V gene. V was pared by 2 bases and J by 0 bases, with 13 bases between. CDR3 length: 16 residues. This CDR3 is CASSESGGAVNTEAFF. As DNA, the CDR3 is TGTGCCAGCAGTGAATCTGGGGGGGCTGTGAACACTGAAGCTTTCTTT.

J is TRBJ2-2 and V is TRBV6-2 or TRBV6-3; 8 bases agree with TRBD2. V gave up 6 bases and J gave up 6 bases; unmatched junction bases: 3. CDR1 MNHEY and CDR2 SVGEGT come from the germline V gene. CDR3 length equals 13 residues. CDR3: CASRASGSGELFF. Here the CDR3 DNA reads TGTGCCAGCAGGGCTAGCGGGTCCGGGGAGCTGTTTTTT.

This clonotype showed up just a few times. The chain has TRBV7-2 and TRBJ2-5; D remains unclear. V was pared by 5 bases and J by 2 bases, with 9 bases between. The length of the CDR3 is 13 residues. Germline V gene sequence: CDR1 SGHTA, CDR2 FQGNSA. The CDR3 loop reads CASSPSAQETQYF. CDR3 sequence (DNA): TGTGCCAGCAGCCCTTCGGCTCAAGAGACCCAGTACTTC.

V is TRBV5-1 and J is TRBJ2-7, with 11 bases matching TRBD2. This CDR3 has 16 amino acids. Trimming at V came to 1 base and at J to 2 bases, leaving 5 bases not matched to a gene. Germline V gene data show CDR1 as SGHRS and CDR2 as YFSETQ. CDR3 nucleotides: TGCGCCAGCAGCTTGACCGGGACTAGCGGAACCTACGAGCAGTACTTC. Translated: CASSLTGTSGTYEQYF.

This rearrangement joins TRBV6-1 to TRBJ2-1; no reliable D call. The germline CDR1 and CDR2 sequences are MNHNS and SASEGT. The V and J ends lost 6 bases and 0 bases respectively, with 15 bases between them. CDR3 length: 16 residues. CDR3 coding DNA: TGTGCCAGCAGACTATTACAGACCCTCTCCTACAATGAGCAGTTCTTC. It yields the protein CASRLLQTLSYNEQFF.

In this sample, this clonotype turned up once. This chain uses TRBV6-1 with TRBJ2-7, with TRBD1 matching over 12 bases. This CDR3 spans 14 amino acids. With 6 bases clipped from V and 6 bases from J, the junction kept 6 bases outside the gene matches. Per the germline V gene, CDR1 is MNHNS and CDR2 is SASEGT. For the CDR3, the DNA is TGTGCCAGCAGAGGGACAGGGGGCCCCTTCGAGCAGTACTTC. It encodes CASRGTGGPFEQYF.

The chain combines TRBV28 with TRBJ2-3, with unresolved D. The germline V gene has CDR1 MDHEN and CDR2 SYDVKM. The CDR3 sequence is 12 residues long. The V end was cut by 6 bases, the J end by 6 bases, with 10 bases between. The CDR3 DNA reads as TGTGCCAGCAGGACTTCCAGGGATACGCAGTATTTT. It encodes CASRTSRDTQYF.

V is TRBV6-1 and J is TRBJ1-1; no firm D call. V was pared by 8 bases and J by 7 bases, with 14 bases between. The CDR3 totals 12 residues. The germline gives CDR1 MNHNS, CDR2 SASEGT. The CDR3 here is CASGDSTLEAFF. DNA of the CDR3: TGTGCCAGCGGAGATTCTACCCTTGAAGCTTTCTTT.